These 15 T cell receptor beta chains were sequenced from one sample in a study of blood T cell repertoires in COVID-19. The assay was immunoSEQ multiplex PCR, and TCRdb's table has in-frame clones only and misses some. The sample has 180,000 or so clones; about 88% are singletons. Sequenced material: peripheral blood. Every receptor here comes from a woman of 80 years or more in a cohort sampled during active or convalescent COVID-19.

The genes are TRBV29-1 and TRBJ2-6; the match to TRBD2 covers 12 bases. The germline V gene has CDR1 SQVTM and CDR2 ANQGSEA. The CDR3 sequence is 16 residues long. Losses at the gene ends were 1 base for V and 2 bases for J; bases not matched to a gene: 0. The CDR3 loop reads CSVEGTSGTGANVLTF. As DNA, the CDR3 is TGCAGCGTTGAAGGGACTAGCGGGACTGGGGCCAACGTCCTGACTTTC.

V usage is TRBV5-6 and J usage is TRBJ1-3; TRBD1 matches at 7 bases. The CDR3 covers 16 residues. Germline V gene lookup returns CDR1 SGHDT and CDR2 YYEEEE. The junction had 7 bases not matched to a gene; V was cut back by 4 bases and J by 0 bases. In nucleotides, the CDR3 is TGTGCCAGCAGCATTCGACAGGGCCTCTCTGGAAACACCATATATTTT. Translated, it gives CASSIRQGLSGNTIYF.

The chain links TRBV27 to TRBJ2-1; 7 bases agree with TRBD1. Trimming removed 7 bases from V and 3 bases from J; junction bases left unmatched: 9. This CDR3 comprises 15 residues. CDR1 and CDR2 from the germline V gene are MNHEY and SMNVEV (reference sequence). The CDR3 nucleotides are TGTGCCAGCACCCCAGGGACAGACCTCTACAATGAGCAGTTCTTC. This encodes CASTPGTDLYNEQFF.

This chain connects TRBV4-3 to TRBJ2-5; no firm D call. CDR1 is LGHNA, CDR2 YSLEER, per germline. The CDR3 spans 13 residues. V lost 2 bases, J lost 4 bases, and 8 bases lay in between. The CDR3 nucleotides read TGCGCCAGCAGCCAATGGTACGGAGAGACCCAGTACTTC. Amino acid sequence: CASSQWYGETQYF.

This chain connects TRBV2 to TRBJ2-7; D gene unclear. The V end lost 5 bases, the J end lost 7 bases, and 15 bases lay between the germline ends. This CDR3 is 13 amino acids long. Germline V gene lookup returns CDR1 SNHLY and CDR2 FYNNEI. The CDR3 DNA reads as TGTGCCAGCAGTCTTTATGGTCCTACGGAGCAGTACGTC. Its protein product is CASSLYGPTEQYV.

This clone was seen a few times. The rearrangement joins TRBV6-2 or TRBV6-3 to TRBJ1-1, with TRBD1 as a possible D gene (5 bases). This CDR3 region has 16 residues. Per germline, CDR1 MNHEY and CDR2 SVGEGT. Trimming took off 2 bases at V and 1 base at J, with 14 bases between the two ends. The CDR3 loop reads CASSYRPRVGNTEAFF. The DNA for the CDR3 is TGTGCCAGCAGTTACCGCCCCAGGGTCGGGAACACTGAAGCTTTCTTT.

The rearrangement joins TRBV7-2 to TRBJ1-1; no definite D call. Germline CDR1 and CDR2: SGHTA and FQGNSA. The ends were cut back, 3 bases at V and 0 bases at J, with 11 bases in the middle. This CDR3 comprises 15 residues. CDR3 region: CASSFGYDMNTEAFF. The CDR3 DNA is TGTGCCAGCAGCTTTGGGTACGACATGAACACTGAAGCTTTCTTT.

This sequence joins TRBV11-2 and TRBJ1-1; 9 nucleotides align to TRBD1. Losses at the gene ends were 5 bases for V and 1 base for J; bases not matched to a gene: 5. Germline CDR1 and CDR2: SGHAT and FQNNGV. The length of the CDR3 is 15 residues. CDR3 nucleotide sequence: TGTGCCAGCAGCGGTCGGGACAGGGCGAACACTGAAGCTTTCTTT. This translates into CASSGRDRANTEAFF. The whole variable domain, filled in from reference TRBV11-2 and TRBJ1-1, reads EAGVAQSPRYKIIEKRQSVAFWCNPISGHATLYWYQQILGQGPKLLIQFQNNGVVDDSQLPKDRFSAERLKGVDSTLKIQPAKLEDSAVYLCASSGRDRANTEAFFGQGTRLTVV.

CDR3 residues: CASSSNRGIVEKLFF. The CDR3 DNA sequence: TGTGCCAGCTCATCCAACAGGGGCATAGTGGAAAAACTGTTTTTT. This rearrangement joins TRBV18 to TRBJ1-4; 7 nucleotides align to TRBD1. Germline V gene data show CDR1 as KGHSH and CDR2 as LQKENI. The CDR3 has 15 residues. Trimming took 5 bases from V and 8 from J; bases not matched to a gene: 11.

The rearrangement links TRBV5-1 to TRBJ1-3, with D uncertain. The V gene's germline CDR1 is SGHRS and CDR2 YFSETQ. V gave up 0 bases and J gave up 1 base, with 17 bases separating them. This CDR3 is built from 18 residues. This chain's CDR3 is CASSLALPPVQSGNTIYF. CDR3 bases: TGCGCCAGCAGCTTGGCCTTACCCCCCGTCCAGTCTGGAAACACCATATATTTT.

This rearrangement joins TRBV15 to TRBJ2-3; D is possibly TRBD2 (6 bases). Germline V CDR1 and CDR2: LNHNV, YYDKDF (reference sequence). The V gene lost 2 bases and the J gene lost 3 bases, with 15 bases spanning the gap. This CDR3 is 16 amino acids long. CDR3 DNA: TGTGCCACCAGCAGAAGGATAGCGGAGGGGACAGATACGCAGTATTTT. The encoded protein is CATSRRIAEGTDTQYF.

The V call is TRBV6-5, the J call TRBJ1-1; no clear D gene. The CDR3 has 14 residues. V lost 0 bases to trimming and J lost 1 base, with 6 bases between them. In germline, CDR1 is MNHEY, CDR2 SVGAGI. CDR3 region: CASSYSGSNTEAFF. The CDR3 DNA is TGTGCCAGCAGTTACTCCGGGTCGAACACTGAAGCTTTCTTT.

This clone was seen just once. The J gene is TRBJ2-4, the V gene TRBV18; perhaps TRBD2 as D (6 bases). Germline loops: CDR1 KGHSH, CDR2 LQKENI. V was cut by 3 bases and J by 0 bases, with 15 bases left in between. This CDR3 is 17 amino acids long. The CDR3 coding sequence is TGTGCCAGCTCACCTACAAGCGGGCAGCTAGCCAAAAACATTCAGTACTTC. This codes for CASSPTSGQLAKNIQYF.

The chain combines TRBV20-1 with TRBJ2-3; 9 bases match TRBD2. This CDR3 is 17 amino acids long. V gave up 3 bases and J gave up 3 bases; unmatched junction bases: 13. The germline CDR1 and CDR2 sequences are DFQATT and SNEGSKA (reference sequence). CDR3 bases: TGCAGTGCTAGTCATTTTCGGCGGGGGGGCAGTACAGATACGCAGTATTTT. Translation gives CSASHFRRGGSTDTQYF.

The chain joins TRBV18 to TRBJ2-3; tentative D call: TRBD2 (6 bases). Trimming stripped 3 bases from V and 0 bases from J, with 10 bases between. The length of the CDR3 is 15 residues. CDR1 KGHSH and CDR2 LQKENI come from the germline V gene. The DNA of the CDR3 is TGTGCCAGCTCACCGGGGCGGGACAGCACAGATACGCAGTATTTT. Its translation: CASSPGRDSTDTQYF.